These T cell receptor beta chains were read from a single sample in a study of cytomegalovirus exposure and HLA in healthy donors. TCRdb keeps only in-frame clones here, not all; method: immunoSEQ multiplex PCR. The sample has around 150,000 clones; 9.4% are singletons. Sequencing used PBMCs. Receptors were obtained from a male donor in good health and CMV-seronegative. The CDR3 runs from the conserved cysteine through the conserved F or W. The D gene is left open where the match is weak. Only part of the rows carry a size: once, few, many, or a class if the clone is expanded.

J: TRBJ1-5
V: TRBV5-1
D: TRBD1
size: NA
DNA: TGCGCCAGCACCCTCTCGACAGGGAATCAGCCCCAGCATTTT
CDR3: CASTLSTGNQPQHF

J: TRBJ2-7
V: TRBV7-8
D: NA
size: NA
DNA: TGTGCCAGCAGCTTAGCGGAGCTCCACGAGCAGTACTTC
CDR3: CASSLAELHEQYF

J: TRBJ2-5
V: TRBV4-3
D: TRBD2
size: few
DNA: TGCGCCAGCAGCCCCCAGACTAGCGGGGGGTACGAGACCCAGTACTTC
CDR3: CASSPQTSGGYETQYF

J: TRBJ1-1
V: TRBV28
D: TRBD1
size: NA
DNA: TGTGCCAGCAGTCGACAGGGGGGGACTGAAGCTTTCTTT
CDR3: CASSRQGGTEAFF

J: TRBJ2-3
V: TRBV5-4
D: TRBD2
size: NA
DNA: TGTGCCAGCAGCTTGGCATTAGGACTAGCGGGCAGCACAGATACGCAGTATTTT
CDR3: CASSLALGLAGSTDTQYF

J: TRBJ1-1
V: TRBV9
D: TRBD1
size: NA
DNA: TGTGCCAGCAGCCCCCACGGGACAGGGGGATCTGAAGCTTTCTTT
CDR3: CASSPHGTGGSEAFF

J: TRBJ2-5
V: TRBV9
D: TRBD1
size: NA
DNA: TGTGCCAGCAGCGCGAAAGGGGGCGAGGAGACCCAGTACTTC
CDR3: CASSAKGGEETQYF

J: TRBJ1-2
V: TRBV28
D: NA
size: NA
DNA: TGTGCCAGCAGTGTCCGACTGACAGCTAACTATGGCTACACCTTC
CDR3: CASSVRLTANYGYTF

J: TRBJ1-1
V: TRBV4-1
D: TRBD1
size: NA
DNA: TGCGCCAGCAGCCATGAGGGACAGGGGTCCCTCATGAACACTGAAGCTTTCTTT
CDR3: CASSHEGQGSLMNTEAFF

J: TRBJ1-2
V: TRBV6-6
D: NA
size: few
DNA: TGTGCCAGCAGTGCTGACAGGCACCGCAACTATGGCTACACCTTC
CDR3: CASSADRHRNYGYTF

J: TRBJ1-1
V: TRBV9
D: NA
size: NA
DNA: TGTGCCAGCAGCGTAGGATTTGCAGGAACCATGAACACTGAAGCTTTCTTT
CDR3: CASSVGFAGTMNTEAFF